What follows describes a single T cell receptor beta chain. This specimen comes from a study of blood T cell repertoires in COVID-19. Under the authors' procedure: The assay estimated nucleated cells by amplifying reference gene primers. TCRdb keeps only in-frame clones here, not all; method: immunoSEQ multiplex PCR. V, J and clone size were drawn from that table, and D and trimming were deduced from the DNA. Here the sample spans 250,000 to 350,000 clones, about 90% being singletons. CDR3 length: 13 residues. Germline loops: CDR1 SEHNR, CDR2 FQNEAQ (reference sequence). V shed 10 bases and J shed 2 bases, with 14 bases lying between them.

This chain uses TRBV7-9 with TRBJ1-1; TRBD1 is a possible D gene (5 bases). Specimen: PBMCs or T cells enriched from blood (not recorded which). This clonotype was obtained from a woman in her thirties who had recovered from COVID-19. The CDR3 sequence is CATQLQGNTEAFF. The CDR3 DNA is TGTGCCACCCAGCTTCAGGGCAACACTGAAGCTTTCTTT.